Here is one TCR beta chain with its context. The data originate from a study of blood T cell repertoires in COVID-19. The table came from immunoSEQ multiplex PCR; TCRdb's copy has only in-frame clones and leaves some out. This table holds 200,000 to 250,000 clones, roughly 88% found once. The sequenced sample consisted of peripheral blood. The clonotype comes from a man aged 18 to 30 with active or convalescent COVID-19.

CDR3 loop: CASSFLNQPQHF. Here the CDR3 DNA reads TGTGCCAGTAGTTTCCTCAATCAGCCCCAGCATTTT. The chain employs TRBV19 and TRBJ1-5, with D unclear. V lost 5 bases to trimming and J lost 3 bases, with 5 bases between them. Germline V gene data show CDR1 as LNHDA and CDR2 as SQIVND (reference sequence). The CDR3 totals 12 residues.